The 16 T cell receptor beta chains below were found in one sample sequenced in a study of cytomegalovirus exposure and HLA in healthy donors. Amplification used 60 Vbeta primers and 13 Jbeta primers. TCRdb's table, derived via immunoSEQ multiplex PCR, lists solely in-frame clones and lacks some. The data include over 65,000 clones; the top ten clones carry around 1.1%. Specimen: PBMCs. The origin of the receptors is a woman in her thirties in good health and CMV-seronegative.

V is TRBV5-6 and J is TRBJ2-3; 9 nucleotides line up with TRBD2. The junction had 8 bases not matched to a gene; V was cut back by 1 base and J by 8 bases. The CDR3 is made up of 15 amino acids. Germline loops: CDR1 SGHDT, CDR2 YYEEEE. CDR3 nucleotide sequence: TGTGCCAGCAGCTTGCTTGCGGGAGGGCCACCTACGCAGTATTTT. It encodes CASSLLAGGPPTQYF.

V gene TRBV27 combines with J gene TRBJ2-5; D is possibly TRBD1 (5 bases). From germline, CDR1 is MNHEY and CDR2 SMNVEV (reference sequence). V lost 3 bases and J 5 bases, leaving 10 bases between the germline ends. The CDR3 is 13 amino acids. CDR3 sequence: CASSFDSGETQYF. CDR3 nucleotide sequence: TGTGCCAGCAGTTTCGACAGTGGGGAGACCCAGTACTTC.

DNA of the CDR3: TGTGCCAGCAGTGAAGCCGGGACAGGGGACGCTGAAGCTTTCTTT. Translated, it gives CASSEAGTGDAEAFF. The V and J genes are TRBV6-1 and TRBJ1-1, with 10 positions matching TRBD1. The trim removed 0 bases at V and 6 bases at J, leaving 4 bases unmatched. This CDR3 has 15 residues. The V gene's germline CDR1 is MNHNS and CDR2 SASEGT.

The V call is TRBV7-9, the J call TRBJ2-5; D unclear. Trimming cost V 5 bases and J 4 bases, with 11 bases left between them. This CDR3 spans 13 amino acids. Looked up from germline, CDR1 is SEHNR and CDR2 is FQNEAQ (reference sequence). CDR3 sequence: CASSPRESETQYF. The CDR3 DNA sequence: TGTGCCAGCAGCCCCCGTGAGTCAGAGACCCAGTACTTC.

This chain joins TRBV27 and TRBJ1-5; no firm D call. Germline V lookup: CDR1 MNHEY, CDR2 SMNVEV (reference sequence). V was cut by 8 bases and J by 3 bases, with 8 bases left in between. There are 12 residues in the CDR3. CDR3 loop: CASGEDNQPQHF. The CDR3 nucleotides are TGTGCCAGCGGAGAGGACAATCAGCCCCAGCATTTT.

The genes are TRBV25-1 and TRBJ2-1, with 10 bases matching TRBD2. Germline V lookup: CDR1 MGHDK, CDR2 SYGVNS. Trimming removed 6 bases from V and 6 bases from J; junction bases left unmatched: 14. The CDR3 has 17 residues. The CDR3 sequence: CASRPPSGRGGSNEQFF. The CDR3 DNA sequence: TGTGCCAGCAGACCCCCTAGCGGGAGAGGAGGCAGCAATGAGCAGTTCTTC. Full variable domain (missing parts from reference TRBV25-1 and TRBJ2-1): EADIYQTPRYLVIGTGKKITLECSQTMGHDKMYWYQQDPGMELHLIHYSYGVNSTEKGDLSSESTVSRIRTEHFPLTLESARPSHTSQYLCASRPPSGRGGSNEQFFGPGTRLTVL.

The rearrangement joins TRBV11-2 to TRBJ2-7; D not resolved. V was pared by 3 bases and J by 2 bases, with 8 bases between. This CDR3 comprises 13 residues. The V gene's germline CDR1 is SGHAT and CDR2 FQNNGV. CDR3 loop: CASSFLVPYEQYF. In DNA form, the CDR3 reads TGTGCCAGCAGCTTCCTAGTTCCCTACGAGCAGTACTTC.

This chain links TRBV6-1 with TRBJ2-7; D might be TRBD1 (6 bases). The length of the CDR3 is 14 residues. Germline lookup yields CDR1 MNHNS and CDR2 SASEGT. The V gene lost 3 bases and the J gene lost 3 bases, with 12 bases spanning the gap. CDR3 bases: TGTGCCAGCAGTGACGCCGGGACAATCTACGAGCAGTACTTC. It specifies CASSDAGTIYEQYF.

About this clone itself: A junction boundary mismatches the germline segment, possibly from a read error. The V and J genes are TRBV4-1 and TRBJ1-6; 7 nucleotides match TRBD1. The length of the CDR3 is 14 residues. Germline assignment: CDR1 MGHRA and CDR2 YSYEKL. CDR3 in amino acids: CASSQGQNNSPLPF. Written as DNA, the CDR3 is TGCGCCAGCAGCCAGGGACAGAATAATTCACCCCTCCCCTTT.

The CDR3 loop reads CASSFTSGGINYEQYF. In nucleotides, the CDR3 is TGTGCCAGCAGCTTTACTAGCGGGGGGATAAACTACGAGCAGTACTTC. The V call is TRBV5-4, the J call TRBJ2-7; 12 positions match TRBD2. Germline V CDR1 and CDR2: SGHNT, YYREEE (reference sequence). This CDR3 spans 16 amino acids. V gave up 2 bases and J gave up 3 bases; unmatched junction bases: 6.

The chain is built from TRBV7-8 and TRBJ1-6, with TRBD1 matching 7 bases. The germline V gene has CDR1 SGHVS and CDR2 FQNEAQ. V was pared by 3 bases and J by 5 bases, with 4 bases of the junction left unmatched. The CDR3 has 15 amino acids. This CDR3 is CASSFDRDDNSPLHF. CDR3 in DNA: TGTGCCAGCAGCTTCGACAGGGATGATAATTCACCCCTCCACTTT.

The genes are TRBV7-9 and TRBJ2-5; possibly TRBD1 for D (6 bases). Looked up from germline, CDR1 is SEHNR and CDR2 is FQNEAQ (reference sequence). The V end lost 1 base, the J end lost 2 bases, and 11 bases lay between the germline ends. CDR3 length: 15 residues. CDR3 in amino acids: CASSLGGTRQETQYF. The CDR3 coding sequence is TGTGCCAGCAGCTTAGGAGGGACACGTCAAGAGACCCAGTACTTC.

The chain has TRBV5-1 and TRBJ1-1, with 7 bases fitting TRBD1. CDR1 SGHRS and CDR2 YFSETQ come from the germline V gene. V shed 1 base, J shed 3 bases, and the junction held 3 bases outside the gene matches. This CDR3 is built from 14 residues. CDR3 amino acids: CASSLTTGDTEAFF. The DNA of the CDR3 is TGCGCCAGCAGCTTGACCACAGGGGACACTGAAGCTTTCTTT.

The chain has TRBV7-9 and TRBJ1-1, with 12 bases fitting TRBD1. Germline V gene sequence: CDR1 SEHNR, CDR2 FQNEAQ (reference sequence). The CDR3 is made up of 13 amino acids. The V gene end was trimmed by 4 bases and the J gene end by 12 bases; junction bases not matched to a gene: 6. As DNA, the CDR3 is TGTGCCAGCAGCTCCCGGGACAGGGGGCCGTCTTTCTTT. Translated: CASSSRDRGPSFF.

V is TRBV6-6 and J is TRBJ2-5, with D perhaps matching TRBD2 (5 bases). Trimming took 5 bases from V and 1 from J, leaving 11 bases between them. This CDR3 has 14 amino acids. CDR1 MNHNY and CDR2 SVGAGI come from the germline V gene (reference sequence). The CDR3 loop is CASSPGEIQETQYF. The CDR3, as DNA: TGTGCCAGCAGTCCCGGGGAGATCCAAGAGACCCAGTACTTC.

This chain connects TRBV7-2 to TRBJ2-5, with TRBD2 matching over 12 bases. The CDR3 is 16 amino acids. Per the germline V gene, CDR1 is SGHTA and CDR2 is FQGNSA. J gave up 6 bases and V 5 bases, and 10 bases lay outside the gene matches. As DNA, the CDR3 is TGTGCCAGCAGCCAACCCCTAGCGGGGGGGCAAAAGACCCAGTACTTC. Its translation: CASSQPLAGGQKTQYF.